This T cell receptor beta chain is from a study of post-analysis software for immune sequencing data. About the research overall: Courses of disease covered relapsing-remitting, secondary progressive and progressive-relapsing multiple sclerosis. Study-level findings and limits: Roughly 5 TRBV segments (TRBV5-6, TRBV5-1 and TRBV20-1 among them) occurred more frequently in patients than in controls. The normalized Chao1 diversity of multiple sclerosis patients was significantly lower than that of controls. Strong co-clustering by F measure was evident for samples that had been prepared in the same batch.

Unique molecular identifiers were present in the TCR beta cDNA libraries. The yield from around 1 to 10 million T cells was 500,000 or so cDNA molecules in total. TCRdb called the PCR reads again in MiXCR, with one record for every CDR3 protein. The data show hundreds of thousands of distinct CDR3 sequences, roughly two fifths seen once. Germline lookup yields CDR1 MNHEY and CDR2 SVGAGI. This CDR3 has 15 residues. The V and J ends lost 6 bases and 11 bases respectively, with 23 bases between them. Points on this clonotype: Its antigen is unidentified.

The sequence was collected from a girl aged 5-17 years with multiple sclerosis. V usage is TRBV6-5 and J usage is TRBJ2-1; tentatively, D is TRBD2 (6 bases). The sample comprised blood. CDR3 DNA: TGTGCCAGCAGGCCATTATTAGGAGGACGGGAGAAGCAGTTCTTC. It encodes CASRPLLGGREKQFF.